The 19 T cell receptor beta chains reported below all come from one sample, sequenced in a study of T cell responses to AZD1222 COVID-19 vaccine. The table came from immunoSEQ multiplex PCR; TCRdb's copy has only in-frame clones and leaves some out. The sample yields roughly 200,000 clones, about 89% seen once. The input for sequencing was peripheral blood, taken 28 days after the second AZD1222 dose. The receptors originated from an adult who received the AZD1222 COVID-19 vaccine.

The chain joins TRBV14 to TRBJ1-2; D unclear. The V and J ends lost 1 base and 4 bases respectively, with 7 bases between them. Germline CDR1 is SGHDN and CDR2 is FVKESK. The CDR3 totals 13 residues. CDR3 nucleotides: TGTGCCAGCAGCCAAGTAGCAGCCTATGGCTACACCTTC. Protein product: CASSQVAAYGYTF.

The J gene is TRBJ1-2, the V gene TRBV6-4; the D gene is possibly TRBD1 (6 bases). Germline V gene lookup returns CDR1 MRHNA and CDR2 SNTAGT. The germline V and J ends were trimmed by 8 bases and 7 bases, with 14 bases remaining between them. CDR3 length: 12 amino acids. CDR3 sequence (DNA): TGTGCCAGCCCTCACCAGGGGAGTGGCTACACCTTC. Protein product: CASPHQGSGYTF.

The chain joins TRBV4-1 to TRBJ1-5; no definite D call. The V end lost 4 bases, the J end lost 7 bases, and 11 bases lay between the germline ends. Germline CDR1 is MGHRA and CDR2 is YSYEKL. The CDR3 is made up of 13 amino acids. The CDR3 DNA reads TGCGCCAGCAGCCTAGCCTACCGGCAGCCCCAGCATTTT. Translated: CASSLAYRQPQHF.

This chain uses TRBV3-1 (or the pseudogene TRBV3-2) with TRBJ1-5, with D possibly TRBD1 on 5 matching bases. Trimming shortened V by 0 bases and J by 1 base, and 19 bases separated the two germline ends. The CDR3 covers 19 residues. Germline V lookup: CDR1 LGHDT, CDR2 YNNKEL (reference sequence). CDR3: CASSQERFGKGKSNQPQHF. The CDR3 DNA reads as TGTGCCAGCAGCCAAGAGAGATTTGGGAAGGGGAAGAGCAATCAGCCCCAGCATTTT.

This chain connects TRBV4-1 to TRBJ2-3; 7 bases fit TRBD2. V lost 1 base to trimming and J lost 6 bases; unmatched junction nucleotides: 10. The CDR3 totals 16 residues. CDR1 is MGHRA and CDR2 is YSYEKL in the germline V gene. CDR3 sequence: CASSQVVREAHDTQYF. CDR3 DNA sequence: TGCGCCAGCAGCCAAGTCGTACGGGAGGCTCATGATACGCAGTATTTT.

The V gene is TRBV7-2, the J gene TRBJ2-7; tentative D call: TRBD1 (6 bases). CDR1 SGHTA and CDR2 FQGNSA come from the germline V gene. This CDR3 contains 14 residues. Trimming stripped 2 bases from V and 4 bases from J, with 12 bases between. The CDR3: CASSLRQGWYEQYF. The CDR3 DNA follows: TGTGCCAGCAGCTTAAGGCAGGGGTGGTACGAGCAGTACTTC. Based on the CDR3 plus reference TRBV7-2 and TRBJ2-7, the full variable domain is GAGVSQSPSNKVTEKGKDVELRCDPISGHTALYWYRQSLGQGLEFLIYFQGNSAPDKSGLPSDRFSAERTGGSVSTLTIQRTQQEDSAVYLCASSLRQGWYEQYFGPGTRLTVT.

The genes are TRBV6-5 and TRBJ2-7; D unclear. The CDR3 runs 13 residues. The germline V and J ends were trimmed by 2 bases and 1 base, with 6 bases remaining between them. CDR1 is MNHEY, CDR2 SVGAGI, per germline. The CDR3 nucleotides read TGTGCCAGCAGTTACAGGGAATCCTACGAGCAGTACTTC. Residues: CASSYRESYEQYF.

The CDR3 DNA sequence: TGTGCCTGGAGTGTACAGAGGACCTACTACGAGCAGTACTTC. It encodes CAWSVQRTYYEQYF. This chain connects TRBV30 to TRBJ2-7, with unresolved D. CDR1 and CDR2 from the germline V gene are GTSNPN and SVGIG (reference sequence). This CDR3 is 14 amino acids long. The V end was cut by 0 bases, the J end by 3 bases, with 12 bases between.

The rearrangement uses TRBV5-1 and TRBJ2-4; unclear D gene. This CDR3 region has 17 residues. Germline V CDR1 and CDR2: SGHRS, YFSETQ. V was pared by 4 bases and J by 0 bases, with 17 bases between. CDR3 region: CASSPDRGRLAKNIQYF. CDR3 DNA: TGCGCCAGCAGCCCCGACCGAGGACGGCTAGCCAAAAACATTCAGTACTTC.

This chain uses TRBV7-2 with TRBJ2-5; TRBD2 matches at 8 bases. CDR1 and CDR2 from the germline V gene are SGHTA and FQGNSA. The CDR3 totals 15 residues. V shed 2 bases, J shed 4 bases, and the junction held 6 bases outside the gene matches. As DNA, the CDR3 is TGTGCCAGCAGCTTAACGGGGGGGGCCCGAGAGACCCAGTACTTC. Protein sequence: CASSLTGGARETQYF.

The chain couples TRBV7-9 to TRBJ2-7, with TRBD1 matching over 7 bases. Germline CDR1 and CDR2: SEHNR and FQNEAQ (reference sequence). The CDR3 spans 14 residues. V shed 10 bases, J shed 3 bases, and the junction held 12 bases outside the gene matches. The CDR3 nucleotides read TGTGCCATTTCGCCCGGGACAGCCGGCTACGAGCAGTACTTC. Translation: CAISPGTAGYEQYF.

The chain joins TRBV6-1 to TRBJ2-1; TRBD2 agrees at 9 bases. V lost 3 bases, J lost 8 bases, and 11 bases stayed unmatched. The germline CDR1 and CDR2 sequences are MNHNS and SASEGT. The CDR3 extends over 16 amino acids. Here the CDR3 DNA reads TGTGCCAGCAGTGATTACGGTAGCGGGAGTGGAGATGAGCAGTTCTTC. Translating gives CASSDYGSGSGDEQFF.

This chain links TRBV6-2 or TRBV6-3 with TRBJ1-4; D gene unclear. V lost 2 bases, J lost 2 bases, and 9 bases lay in between. Germline CDR1 is MNHEY and CDR2 is SVGEGT. The CDR3 runs to 15 residues. As DNA, the CDR3 is TGTGCCAGCAGTTACACCCTCGGGACTAATGAAAAACTGTTTTTT. It encodes CASSYTLGTNEKLFF.

The chain couples TRBV6-5 to TRBJ2-7; TRBD2 matches 10 bases. V gave up 6 bases and J gave up 2 bases; unmatched junction bases: 4. The CDR3 totals 14 residues. From germline, CDR1 is MNHEY and CDR2 SVGAGI. The CDR3 reads CASSKTSGPYEQYF. The CDR3 region has the DNA TGTGCCAGCAGCAAGACTAGCGGGCCCTACGAGCAGTACTTC.

The V call is TRBV18, the J call TRBJ1-5; no reliable D call. Trimming stripped 6 bases from V and 3 bases from J, with 12 bases between. This CDR3 contains 14 residues. Germline CDR1 and CDR2: KGHSH and LQKENI. The CDR3 spells CASSLHSTNQPQHF. The CDR3 DNA is TGTGCCAGCTCGTTACACAGCACCAATCAGCCCCAGCATTTT.

The gene calls are TRBV6-5 and TRBJ2-7; D is possibly TRBD1 (6 bases). Germline V gene lookup returns CDR1 MNHEY and CDR2 SVGAGI. This CDR3 comprises 14 residues. Trimming took 3 bases from V and 3 from J, leaving 12 bases between them. The CDR3 spells CASSYGDTLYEQYF. CDR3 bases: TGTGCCAGCAGTTATGGGGACACACTCTACGAGCAGTACTTC.

The chain joins TRBV7-8 to TRBJ1-5, with D perhaps matching TRBD1 (5 bases). Trimming stripped 0 bases from V and 6 bases from J, with 15 bases between. CDR3 length: 16 residues. The germline gives CDR1 SGHVS, CDR2 FQNEAQ. Here the CDR3 reads CASSLANSDNGQPQHF. The CDR3 region has the DNA TGTGCCAGCAGCTTAGCTAACTCGGACAACGGTCAGCCCCAGCATTTT.

Only a few counts were recorded for this clone. The chain has TRBV19 and TRBJ1-3, with D perhaps matching TRBD1 (6 bases). The CDR3 is made up of 14 amino acids. Trimming pared 5 bases from V and 0 bases from J, leaving 8 bases between. CDR1 LNHDA and CDR2 SQIVND come from the germline V gene (reference sequence). CDR3 protein: CASSQGSSGNTIYF. In DNA, the CDR3 is TGTGCCAGTAGTCAGGGGAGCTCTGGAAACACCATATATTTT. Looking up the rest from reference TRBV19 and TRBJ1-3 gives the full variable domain: DGGITQSPKYLFRKEGQNVTLSCEQNLNHDAMYWYRQDPGQGLRLIYYSQIVNDFQKGDIAEGYSVSREKKESFPLTVTSAQKNPTAFYLCASSQGSSGNTIYFGEGSWLTVV.

The chain uses TRBV19 and TRBJ1-2; unclear D gene. Trimming cost V 10 bases and J 0 bases, with 9 bases left between them. Germline V CDR1 and CDR2: LNHDA, SQIVND (reference sequence). The CDR3 is made up of 12 amino acids. The CDR3 DNA is TGTGCCACCTTTAGGTCTAACTATGGCTACACCTTC. The encoded protein is CATFRSNYGYTF.